This T cell receptor beta chain originates from a study of Graves' ophthalmopathy and Graves' hyperthyroidism. Overall study findings and caveats: Blood repertoires reportedly contained most expanded thyroid clonotypes above 0.001 frequency.

Amplification targeted the TCR beta CDR3 regions, with RNA transcripts as the source material. Investigators did first-round RT-PCR with HTBI primers, then second-round multiplex PCR. Each CDR3 protein is one row after TCRdb ran MiXCR on the multiplex PCR reads. The sample shows about 740,000 distinct CDR3 sequences, roughly two fifths of them seen only once. The CDR3 runs 15 residues. Trimming left V 5 bases short and J 4 bases short, with 14 bases between. Germline lookup yields CDR1 SGHVS and CDR2 FQNEAQ. Clinical symptoms, serum thyroxine, TRAb, thyroid ultrasound and orbital computed tomography formed the basis of diagnosis. Worth noting for this clonotype: Antigen specificity is unknown.

The V call is TRBV7-8, the J call TRBJ2-2, with unresolved D. This TCR was sampled from an adult man with Graves' ophthalmopathy. The source material was peripheral blood. The CDR3 here is CASSVKTRLTGELFF. The CDR3 DNA reads as TGTGCCAGCAGCGTAAAAACAAGGCTCACCGGGGAGCTGTTTTTT.